The T cell receptor (beta chain) described here comes from a study of blood T cell repertoires in COVID-19. This table comes from immunoSEQ multiplex PCR, and its TCRdb copy is limited to in-frame clones, with some not included. The sample shows roughly 180,000 clones, about 83% of them seen only once. This clone was recorded a few times. CDR3 length: 15 residues. Germline V gene data show CDR1 as LGHNA and CDR2 as YNFKEQ. The germline V and J ends were trimmed by 0 bases and 4 bases, with 11 bases remaining between them. Sequenced material: peripheral blood. The receptor was derived from a man in his forties who had recovered from COVID-19. The chain couples TRBV4-2 to TRBJ2-3; D call uncertain. CDR3 protein: CASSQDVGASDTQYF. The CDR3 region has the DNA TGTGCCAGCAGCCAAGATGTAGGAGCCTCAGATACGCAGTATTTT.